The 19 T cell receptor beta chains below all came from one sample that was sequenced in a study of cytomegalovirus exposure and HLA in healthy donors. PCR was performed using 60 Vbeta and 13 Jbeta primers. Sequencing used immunoSEQ multiplex PCR; TCRdb keeps in-frame clones, though not all of them. This sample has over 150,000 clones, with almost 80% found just once. Sequencing input: PBMCs. The receptors were gathered from a woman aged 18-30 years in good health and CMV-seronegative.

This clone was observed once. V gene TRBV18 combines with J gene TRBJ1-4; D perhaps matches TRBD1 (6 bases). The V end lost 0 bases, the J end lost 6 bases, and 17 bases lay between the germline ends. Germline CDR1 is KGHSH and CDR2 is LQKENI. CDR3 length: 17 amino acids. The CDR3 region is CASSPPRGEQGHEKLFF. CDR3 DNA sequence: TGTGCCAGCTCACCACCGAGAGGGGAACAGGGTCATGAAAAACTGTTTTTT.

The chain uses TRBV19 and TRBJ2-7; 11 nucleotides align to TRBD2. The germline CDR1 and CDR2 sequences are LNHDA and SQIVND (reference sequence). V was pared by 1 base and J by 0 bases, with 8 bases of the junction left unmatched. The CDR3 has 18 amino acids. The CDR3 region is CASSIGGSGRASSYEQYF. The CDR3 DNA follows: TGTGCCAGTAGTATAGGCGGTAGCGGGAGGGCCAGCTCCTACGAGCAGTACTTC. Combining the CDR3 with reference TRBV19 and TRBJ2-7 gives the whole variable domain DGGITQSPKYLFRKEGQNVTLSCEQNLNHDAMYWYRQDPGQGLRLIYYSQIVNDFQKGDIAEGYSVSREKKESFPLTVTSAQKNPTAFYLCASSIGGSGRASSYEQYFGPGTRLTVT.

This clone was detected a few times. This chain connects TRBV9 to TRBJ2-1; the match to TRBD2 covers 10 bases. In germline, CDR1 is SGDLS, CDR2 YYNGEE. The V segment lost 0 bases and the J segment 5 bases; nucleotides outside the gene matches: 2. CDR3 length: 15 amino acids. The CDR3 region has the DNA TGTGCCAGCAGCGTAGTGCTAGCGGGAGACAATGAGCAGTTCTTC. Protein: CASSVVLAGDNEQFF.

The V call is TRBV25-1, the J call TRBJ1-2; TRBD1 might be the D (5 bases). The CDR3 totals 15 residues. The germline V and J ends were trimmed by 4 bases and 7 bases, with 19 bases remaining between them. Germline V CDR1 and CDR2: MGHDK, SYGVNS. The CDR3 DNA reads TGTGCCAGCAGTGGATACTATGGCCCCGGGGGTGGCTACACCTTC. Translating gives CASSGYYGPGGGYTF.

The chain employs TRBV7-9 and TRBJ2-1; a possible D gene is TRBD2 (6 bases). Germline V gene data show CDR1 as SEHNR and CDR2 as FQNEAQ (reference sequence). This CDR3 has 17 amino acids. The V end lost 7 bases, the J end lost 6 bases, and 25 bases lay between the germline ends. CDR3 DNA sequence: TGTGCCAGCAAACCTCCCGTCCGTGGGACTCTACGCAATGAGCAGTTCTTC. Translated: CASKPPVRGTLRNEQFF.

The V and J genes are TRBV4-2 and TRBJ1-2, with TRBD1 identical over 7 bases. The CDR3 is 14 residues long. Germline lookup yields CDR1 LGHNA and CDR2 YNFKEQ. The ends lost 1 base at V and 7 bases at J; junction bases unmatched: 6. This CDR3 reads CASSQADRFFGYTF. The CDR3 DNA is TGTGCCAGCAGCCAAGCGGACAGGTTTTTTGGCTACACCTTC.

The chain combines TRBV18 with TRBJ2-7; D might be TRBD1 (5 bases). The CDR3 sequence is 14 residues long. The germline CDR1 and CDR2 sequences are KGHSH and LQKENI. The V end lost 2 bases, the J end lost 2 bases, and 10 bases lay between the germline ends. The CDR3 loop is CASSPRGGAYEQYF. The CDR3 DNA reads as TGTGCCAGCTCACCAAGGGGCGGAGCCTACGAGCAGTACTTC.

This clone has only one observation. The chain joins TRBV19 to TRBJ2-1; D possibly corresponds to TRBD2 (5 bases). Trimming pared 5 bases from V and 6 bases from J, leaving 14 bases between. CDR3 length: 14 amino acids. Germline loops: CDR1 LNHDA, CDR2 SQIVND (reference sequence). CDR3 loop: CASSGGGTFNEQFF. CDR3 nucleotides: TGTGCCAGTAGTGGAGGAGGCACCTTCAATGAGCAGTTCTTC.

V is TRBV30 and J is TRBJ1-2; possible D gene TRBD1, 5 bases. V lost 1 base and J 2 bases, leaving 5 bases between the germline ends. There are 12 residues in the CDR3. From germline, CDR1 is GTSNPN and CDR2 SVGIG (reference sequence). The CDR3 protein is CAWSAGNYGYTF. CDR3 bases: TGTGCCTGGAGTGCAGGGAACTATGGCTACACCTTC.

In its sample, this clone was seen once. V and J are TRBV6-5 and TRBJ2-3, with 9 positions matching TRBD1. Trimming cost V 2 bases and J 3 bases; bases outside gene matches: 6. Germline V gene sequence: CDR1 MNHEY, CDR2 SVGAGI. The CDR3 is 16 residues long. This CDR3 reads CASSYTGQGRTDTQYF. The CDR3 DNA sequence: TGTGCCAGCAGTTACACCGGACAGGGGAGGACAGATACGCAGTATTTT.

The chain uses TRBV9 and TRBJ2-7; D remains ambiguous. Germline V gene data show CDR1 as SGDLS and CDR2 as YYNGEE. V dropped 0 bases and J dropped 1 base, with 8 bases sitting between them. This CDR3 comprises 14 residues. The CDR3 region has the DNA TGTGCCAGCAGCGTAGACCCCGGGTCCTACGAGCAGTACTTC. Its translation is CASSVDPGSYEQYF.

This chain joins TRBV6-6 and TRBJ2-5, with 15 bases fitting TRBD2. The germline V gene encodes CDR1 MNHNY and CDR2 SVGAGI (reference sequence). The length of the CDR3 is 16 residues. The V segment lost 6 bases and the J segment 4 bases; nucleotides outside the gene matches: 6. DNA of the CDR3: TGTGCCAGCAGGCCGGGACTAGCGGGGGGAGGAGAGACCCAGTACTTC. Protein sequence: CASRPGLAGGGETQYF.

The chain employs TRBV28 and TRBJ1-1; the match to TRBD1 covers 8 bases. CDR1 is MDHEN and CDR2 is SYDVKM in the germline V gene. The CDR3 covers 17 residues. With 4 bases clipped from V and 5 bases from J, the junction kept 15 bases outside the gene matches. In DNA form, the CDR3 reads TGTGCCAGCAGTTCTCCTATCAGGGGGCAGGGGGGAACTGAAGCTTTCTTT. Amino acids: CASSSPIRGQGGTEAFF.

The V and J genes are TRBV6-1 and TRBJ2-5; D possibly corresponds to TRBD1 (5 bases). The CDR3 spans 14 residues. V lost 7 bases and J 2 bases, leaving 14 bases between the germline ends. Germline V gene data show CDR1 as MNHNS and CDR2 as SASEGT. The CDR3 region is CASIPGHGQETQYF. In nucleotides, the CDR3 is TGTGCCAGCATCCCAGGACACGGACAAGAGACCCAGTACTTC.

The V call is TRBV2, the J call TRBJ1-5; tentatively, D is TRBD1 (6 bases). Trimming shortened V by 6 bases and J by 2 bases, and 14 bases separated the two germline ends. The CDR3 is 15 residues long. CDR1 and CDR2 from the germline V gene are SNHLY and FYNNEI. In nucleotides, the CDR3 is TGTGCCAGCAGCAAAGAACAGGGTGGCAATCAGCCCCAGCATTTT. This sequence encodes CASSKEQGGNQPQHF.

V is TRBV5-6 and J is TRBJ2-5, with 7 nucleotides matching TRBD2. Losses at the gene ends were 1 base for V and 0 bases for J; bases not matched to a gene: 6. The CDR3 is 16 amino acids. The germline V gene encodes CDR1 SGHDT and CDR2 YYEEEE. CDR3 nucleotide sequence: TGTGCCAGCAGCTTGCTCGTCGGGAGGTACCAAGAGACCCAGTACTTC. Protein sequence: CASSLLVGRYQETQYF.

The chain combines TRBV5-1 with TRBJ2-7; 10 bases align to TRBD1. Trimming removed 4 bases from V and 3 bases from J; junction bases left unmatched: 7. The CDR3 covers 15 residues. Germline V lookup: CDR1 SGHRS, CDR2 YFSETQ. The CDR3 nucleotides read TGCGCCAGCAGCACTAGACAGGGGGCGTTCTACGAGCAGTACTTC. Translated, it gives CASSTRQGAFYEQYF.

V gene TRBV9 combines with J gene TRBJ1-1, with TRBD1 matching 7 bases. This CDR3 is 17 amino acids long. CDR1 is SGDLS and CDR2 is YYNGEE in the germline V gene. The V segment lost 4 bases and the J segment 5 bases; nucleotides outside the gene matches: 17. The chain's CDR3 is CASSHPGTAISGTEAFF. CDR3 coding DNA: TGTGCCAGCAGCCATCCCGGGACAGCAATATCAGGGACTGAAGCTTTCTTT.

The chain couples TRBV19 to TRBJ1-5; TRBD1 is a possible D gene (5 bases). CDR1 and CDR2 from the germline V gene are LNHDA and SQIVND (reference sequence). CDR3 size: 16 residues. The V end lost 7 bases, the J end lost 1 base, and 17 bases lay between the germline ends. The CDR3 coding sequence is TGTGCCAGTACCCTCGGGGGGATGAGAAGCAATCAGCCCCAGCATTTT. This codes for CASTLGGMRSNQPQHF.